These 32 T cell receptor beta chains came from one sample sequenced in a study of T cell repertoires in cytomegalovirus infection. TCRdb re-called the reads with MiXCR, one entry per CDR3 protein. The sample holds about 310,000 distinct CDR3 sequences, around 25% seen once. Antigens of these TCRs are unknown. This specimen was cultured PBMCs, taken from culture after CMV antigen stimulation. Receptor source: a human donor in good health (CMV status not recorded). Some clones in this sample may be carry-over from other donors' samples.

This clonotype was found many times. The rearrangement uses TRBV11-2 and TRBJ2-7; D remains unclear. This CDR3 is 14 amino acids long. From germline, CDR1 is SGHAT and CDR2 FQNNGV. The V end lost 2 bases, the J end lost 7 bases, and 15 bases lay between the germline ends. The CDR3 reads CASSLLVELGEQYF. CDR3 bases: TGTGCCAGCAGCTTACTGGTCGAGCTGGGGGAGCAGTACTTC.

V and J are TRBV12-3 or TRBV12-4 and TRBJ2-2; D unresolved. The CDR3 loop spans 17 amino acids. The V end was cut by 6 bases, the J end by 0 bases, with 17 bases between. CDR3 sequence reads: CASSVPGRTTNTGELFF. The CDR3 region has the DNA TGTGCCAGCAGCGTCCCGGGTAGGACGACGAACACCGGGGAGCTGTTTTTT.

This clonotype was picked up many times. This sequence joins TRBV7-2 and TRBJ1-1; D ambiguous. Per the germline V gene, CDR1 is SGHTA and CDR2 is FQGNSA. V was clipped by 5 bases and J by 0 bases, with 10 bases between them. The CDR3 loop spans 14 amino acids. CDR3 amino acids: CASSLDRLNTEAFF. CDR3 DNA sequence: TGTGCCAGCAGCCTCGATCGATTGAACACTGAAGCTTTCTTT. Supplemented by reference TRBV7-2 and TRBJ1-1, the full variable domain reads GAGVSQSPSNKVTEKGKDVELRCDPISGHTALYWYRQSLGQGLEFLIYFQGNSAPDKSGLPSDRFSAERTGGSVSTLTIQRTQQEDSAVYLCASSLDRLNTEAFFGQGTRLTVV.

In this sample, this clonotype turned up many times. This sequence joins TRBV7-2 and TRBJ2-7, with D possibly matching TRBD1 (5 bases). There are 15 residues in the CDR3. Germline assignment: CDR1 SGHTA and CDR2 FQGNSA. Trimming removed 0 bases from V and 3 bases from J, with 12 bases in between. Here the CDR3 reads CASSLAGAPYYEQYF. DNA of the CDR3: TGTGCCAGCAGCTTAGCAGGGGCCCCATACTACGAGCAGTACTTC. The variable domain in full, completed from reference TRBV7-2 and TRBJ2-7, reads GAGVSQSPSNKVTEKGKDVELRCDPISGHTALYWYRQSLGQGLEFLIYFQGNSAPDKSGLPSDRFSAERTGGSVSTLTIQRTQQEDSAVYLCASSLAGAPYYEQYFGPGTRLTVT.

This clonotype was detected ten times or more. The DNA for the CDR3 is TGTGCCAGCAGCTTAGAATCTTTGGCCGGGTACACCGGGGAGCTGTTTTTT. The encoded protein is CASSLESLAGYTGELFF. The chain recombines TRBV11-2 with TRBJ2-2; D not resolved. The V end was cut by 0 bases, the J end by 3 bases, with 14 bases between. The length of the CDR3 is 17 residues. Germline V CDR1 and CDR2: SGHAT, FQNNGV.

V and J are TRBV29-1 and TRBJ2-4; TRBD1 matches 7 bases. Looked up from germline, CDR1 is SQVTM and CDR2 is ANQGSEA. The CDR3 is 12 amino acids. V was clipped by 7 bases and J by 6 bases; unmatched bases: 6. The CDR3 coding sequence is TGCAGCGGAAGGACAGGCAGAAACATTCAGTACTTC. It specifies CSGRTGRNIQYF.

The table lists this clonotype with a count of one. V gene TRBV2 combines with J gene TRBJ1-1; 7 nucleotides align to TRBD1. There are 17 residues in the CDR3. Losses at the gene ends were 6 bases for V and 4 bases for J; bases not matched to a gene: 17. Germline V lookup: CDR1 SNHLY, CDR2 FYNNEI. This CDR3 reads CASSPTQPSTGFTEAFF. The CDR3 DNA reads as TGTGCCAGCAGCCCCACTCAGCCTTCGACAGGGTTCACTGAAGCTTTCTTT. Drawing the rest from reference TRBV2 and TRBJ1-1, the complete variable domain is EPEVTQTPSHQVTQMGQEVILRCVPISNHLYFYWYRQILGQKVEFLVSFYNNEISEKSEIFDDQFSVERPDGSNFTLKIRSTKLEDSAMYFCASSPTQPSTGFTEAFFGQGTRLTVV.

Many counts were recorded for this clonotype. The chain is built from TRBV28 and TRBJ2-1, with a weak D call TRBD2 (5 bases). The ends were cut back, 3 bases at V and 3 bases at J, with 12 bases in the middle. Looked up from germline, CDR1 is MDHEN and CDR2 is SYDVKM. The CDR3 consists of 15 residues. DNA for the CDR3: TGTGCCAGCAGTTTTAGAAGCGGCTACTACAATGAGCAGTTCTTC. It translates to CASSFRSGYYNEQFF.

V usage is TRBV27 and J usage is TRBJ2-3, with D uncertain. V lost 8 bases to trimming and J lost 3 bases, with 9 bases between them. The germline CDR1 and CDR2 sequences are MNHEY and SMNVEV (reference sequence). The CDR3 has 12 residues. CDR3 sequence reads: CASRTPTDTQYF. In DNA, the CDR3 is TGTGCCAGCCGAACCCCTACAGATACGCAGTATTTT.

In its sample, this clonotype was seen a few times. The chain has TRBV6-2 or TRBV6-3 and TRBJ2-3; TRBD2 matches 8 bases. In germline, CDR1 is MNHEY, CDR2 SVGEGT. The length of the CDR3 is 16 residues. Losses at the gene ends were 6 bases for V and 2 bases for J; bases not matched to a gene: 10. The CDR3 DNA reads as TGTGCCAGCAGCTGGGCTATAGCGGGGCACACAGATACGCAGTATTTT. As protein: CASSWAIAGHTDTQYF.

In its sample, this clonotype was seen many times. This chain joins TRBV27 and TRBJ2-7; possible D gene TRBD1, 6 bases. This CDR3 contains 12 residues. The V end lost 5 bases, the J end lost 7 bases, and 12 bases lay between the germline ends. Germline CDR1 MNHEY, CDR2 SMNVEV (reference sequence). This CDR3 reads CASSLQGGEQYF. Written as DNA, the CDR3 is TGTGCCAGCAGTCTACAGGGTGGGGAGCAGTACTTC.

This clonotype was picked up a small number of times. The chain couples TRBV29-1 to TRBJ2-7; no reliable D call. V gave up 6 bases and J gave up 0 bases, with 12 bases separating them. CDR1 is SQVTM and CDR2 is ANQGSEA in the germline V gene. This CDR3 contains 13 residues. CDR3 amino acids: CSVITGDSYEQYF. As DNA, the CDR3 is TGCAGCGTAATTACCGGCGACTCCTACGAGCAGTACTTC.

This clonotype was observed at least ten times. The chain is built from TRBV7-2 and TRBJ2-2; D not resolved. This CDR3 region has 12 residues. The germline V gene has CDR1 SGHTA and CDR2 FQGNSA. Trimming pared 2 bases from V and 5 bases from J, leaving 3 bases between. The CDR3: CASSLRTGELFF. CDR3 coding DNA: TGTGCCAGCAGCTTACGGACCGGGGAGCTGTTTTTT.

This chain's CDR3 is CASSLNFPSDEQYF. The CDR3 DNA reads TGTGCCAGCAGCTTAAATTTCCCATCGGACGAGCAGTACTTC. V usage is TRBV7-2 and J usage is TRBJ2-7; D ambiguous. Germline CDR1 and CDR2: SGHTA and FQGNSA. The CDR3 extends over 14 amino acids. V was trimmed by 2 bases and J by 5 bases, leaving 13 bases between them.

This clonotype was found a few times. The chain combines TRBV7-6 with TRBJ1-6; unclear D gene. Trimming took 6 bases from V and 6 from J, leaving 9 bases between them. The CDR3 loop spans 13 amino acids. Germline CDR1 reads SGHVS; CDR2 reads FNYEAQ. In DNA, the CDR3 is TGTGCCAGCAGTACAGACGGTAATTCACCCCTCCACTTT. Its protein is CASSTDGNSPLHF.

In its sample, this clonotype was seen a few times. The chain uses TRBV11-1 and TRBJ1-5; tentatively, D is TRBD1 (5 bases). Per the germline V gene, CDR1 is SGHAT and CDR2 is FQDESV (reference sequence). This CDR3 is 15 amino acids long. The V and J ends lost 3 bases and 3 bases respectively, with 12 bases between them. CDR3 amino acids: CASSLHPGPNQPQHF. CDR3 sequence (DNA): TGTGCCAGCAGCTTGCATCCAGGGCCCAATCAGCCCCAGCATTTT.

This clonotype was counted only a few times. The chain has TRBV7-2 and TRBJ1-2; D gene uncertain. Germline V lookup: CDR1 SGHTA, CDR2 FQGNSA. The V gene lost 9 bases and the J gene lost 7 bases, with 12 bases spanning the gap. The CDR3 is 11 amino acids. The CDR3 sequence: CASMTGFGYTF. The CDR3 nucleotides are TGTGCCAGTATGACCGGCTTTGGCTACACCTTC.

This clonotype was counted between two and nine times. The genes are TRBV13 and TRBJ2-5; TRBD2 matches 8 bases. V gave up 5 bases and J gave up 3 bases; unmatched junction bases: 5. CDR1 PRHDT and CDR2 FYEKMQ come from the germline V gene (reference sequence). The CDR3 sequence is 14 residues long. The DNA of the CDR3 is TGTGCCAGCAGCCCCGGGAGGGAAGAAGAGACCCAGTACTTC. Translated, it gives CASSPGREEETQYF.

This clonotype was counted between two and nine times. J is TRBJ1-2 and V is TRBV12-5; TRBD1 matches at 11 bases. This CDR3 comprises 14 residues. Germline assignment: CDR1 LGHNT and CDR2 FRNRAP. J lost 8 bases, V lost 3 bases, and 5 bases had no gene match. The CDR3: CASGFGTGGSGYTF. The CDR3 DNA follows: TGTGCTAGTGGTTTCGGGACAGGGGGAAGCGGCTACACCTTC.

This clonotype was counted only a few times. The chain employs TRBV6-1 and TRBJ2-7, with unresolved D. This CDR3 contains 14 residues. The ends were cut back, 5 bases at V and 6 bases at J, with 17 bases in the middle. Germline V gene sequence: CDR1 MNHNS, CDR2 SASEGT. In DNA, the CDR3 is TGTGCCAGCAGTAACGGGCTTAGTTTAAGCGAGCAGTACGTC. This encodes CASSNGLSLSEQYV.

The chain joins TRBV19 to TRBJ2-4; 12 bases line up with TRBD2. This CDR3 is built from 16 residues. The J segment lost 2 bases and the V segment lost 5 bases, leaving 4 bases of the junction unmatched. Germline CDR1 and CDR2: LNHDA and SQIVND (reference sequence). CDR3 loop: CASSSTSGRTKNIQYF. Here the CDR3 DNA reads TGTGCCAGTAGTTCGACTAGCGGGAGAACCAAAAACATTCAGTACTTC.

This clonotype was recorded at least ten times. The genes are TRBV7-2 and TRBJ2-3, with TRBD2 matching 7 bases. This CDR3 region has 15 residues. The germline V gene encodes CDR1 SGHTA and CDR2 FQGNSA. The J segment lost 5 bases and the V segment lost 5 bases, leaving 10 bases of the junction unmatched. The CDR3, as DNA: TGTGCCAGCAGCGCCACCCGGGACTACGGAGATACGCAGTATTTT. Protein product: CASSATRDYGDTQYF.

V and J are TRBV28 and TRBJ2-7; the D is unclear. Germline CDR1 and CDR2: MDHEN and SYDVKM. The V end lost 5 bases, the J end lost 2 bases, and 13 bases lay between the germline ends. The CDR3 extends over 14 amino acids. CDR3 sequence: CASSRSLGTYEQYF. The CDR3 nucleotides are TGTGCCAGCAGTCGATCTTTAGGAACCTACGAGCAGTACTTC.

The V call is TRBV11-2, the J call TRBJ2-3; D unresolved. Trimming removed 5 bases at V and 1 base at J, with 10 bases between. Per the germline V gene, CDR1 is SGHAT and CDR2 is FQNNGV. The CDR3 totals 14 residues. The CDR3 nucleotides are TGTGCCAGCAGCGATAGGTTCCGCACAGATACGCAGTATTTT. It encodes CASSDRFRTDTQYF.

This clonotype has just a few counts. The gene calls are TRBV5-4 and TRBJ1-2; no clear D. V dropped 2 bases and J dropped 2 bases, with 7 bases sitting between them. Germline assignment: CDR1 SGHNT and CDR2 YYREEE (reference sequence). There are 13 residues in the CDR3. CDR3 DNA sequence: TGTGCCAGCAGCTTTACTGGGAACTATGGCTACACCTTC. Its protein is CASSFTGNYGYTF.

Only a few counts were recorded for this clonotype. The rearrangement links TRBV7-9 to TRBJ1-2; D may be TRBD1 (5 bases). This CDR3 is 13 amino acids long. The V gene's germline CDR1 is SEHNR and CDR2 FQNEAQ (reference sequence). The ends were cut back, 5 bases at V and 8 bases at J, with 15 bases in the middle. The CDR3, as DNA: TGTGCCAGCAGCGCCAATCGAGGGGACGGCTACACCTTC. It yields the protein CASSANRGDGYTF.

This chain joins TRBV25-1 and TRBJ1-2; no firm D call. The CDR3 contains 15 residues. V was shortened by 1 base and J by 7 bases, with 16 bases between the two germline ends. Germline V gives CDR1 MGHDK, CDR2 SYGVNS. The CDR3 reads CASSESIGGTGGYTF. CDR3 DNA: TGTGCCAGCAGTGAATCCATTGGTGGCACGGGTGGCTACACCTTC.

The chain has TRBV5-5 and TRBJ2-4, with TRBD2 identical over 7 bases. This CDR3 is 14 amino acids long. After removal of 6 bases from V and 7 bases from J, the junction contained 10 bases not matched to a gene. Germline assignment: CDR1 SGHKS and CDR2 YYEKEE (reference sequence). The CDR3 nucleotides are TGTGCCAGCACCCACGGGCGGGAGAATAACATTCAGTACTTC. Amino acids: CASTHGRENNIQYF.

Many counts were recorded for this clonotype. The CDR3 DNA reads TGTGCCAGCAGTTACGGGAAGACCCAGTACTTC. Its translation: CASSYGKTQYF. The V call is TRBV6-5, the J call TRBJ2-5, with D hard to call. This CDR3 is 11 amino acids long. Deletions cut 2 bases from V and 6 bases from J, with 4 bases between. Germline lookup yields CDR1 MNHEY and CDR2 SVGAGI.

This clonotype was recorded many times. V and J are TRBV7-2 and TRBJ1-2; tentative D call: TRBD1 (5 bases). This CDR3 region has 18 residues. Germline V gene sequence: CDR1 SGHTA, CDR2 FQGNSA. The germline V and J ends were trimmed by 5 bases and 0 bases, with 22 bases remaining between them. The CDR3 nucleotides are TGTGCCAGCAGCCCGAATAGCGGGAGGGGCGCCGCTAACTATGGCTACACCTTC. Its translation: CASSPNSGRGAANYGYTF.

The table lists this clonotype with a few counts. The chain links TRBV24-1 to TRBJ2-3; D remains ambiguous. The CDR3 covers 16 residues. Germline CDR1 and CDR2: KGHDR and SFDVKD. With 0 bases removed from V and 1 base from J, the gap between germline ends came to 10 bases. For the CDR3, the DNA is TGTGCCACCAGTGATTTGCAAACGGGCCGCACAGATACGCAGTATTTT. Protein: CATSDLQTGRTDTQYF.

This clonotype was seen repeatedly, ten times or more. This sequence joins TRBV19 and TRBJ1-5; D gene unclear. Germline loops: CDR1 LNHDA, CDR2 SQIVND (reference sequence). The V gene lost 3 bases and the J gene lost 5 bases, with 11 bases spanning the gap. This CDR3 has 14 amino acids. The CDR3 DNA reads TGTGCCAGTAGTATTATCCTCGGGGATCAGCCCCAGCATTTT. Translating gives CASSIILGDQPQHF.